This T cell receptor beta chain was retrieved from a study of blood T cell repertoires in COVID-19. The CDR3 loop spans 14 amino acids. With 1 base removed from V and 10 bases from J, the gap between germline ends came to 11 bases. The germline V gene encodes CDR1 LNHDA and CDR2 SQIVND (reference sequence). It was within 2 weeks before study entry that exposed participants met a COVID-19 case. As processed by the authors: For nucleated cells, counts were estimated from reference gene primer amplification. TCRdb's copy holds only in-frame clones and misses some; the assay was immunoSEQ multiplex PCR. That table is the source of V, J and clone size, and D and trimming were worked out from the DNA. The table has some 400,000 clones, approximately 91% seen once; the top ten hold 0.86%.

The TCR was taken from a woman in her forties who had been exposed to COVID-19. The V gene is TRBV19, the J gene TRBJ1-6, with D possibly matching TRBD1 (6 bases). Sequenced input: PBMCs or T cells enriched from blood (not recorded which). The CDR3 DNA is TGTGCCAGTAGTATAGTTCAGGGGTACTCACCCCTCCACTTT. Its protein is CASSIVQGYSPLHF.